The T cell receptor beta chain under discussion was sequenced for a study of blood T cell repertoires in COVID-19. In the study overall: PBMCs, B-cell-depleted T cells, or T cells provided the cDNA or gDNA that made up the material.

Original methodology: Estimated nucleated cell counts came from reference gene primer amplification. Sequencing used immunoSEQ multiplex PCR; TCRdb keeps in-frame clones, though not all of them. The V and J calls and clone size were taken over from that table, and D and trimming were inferred from the DNA. The data contain about 140,000 clones, roughly 85% of them singletons. This CDR3 contains 11 residues. CDR1 is KGHSH and CDR2 is LQKENI in the germline V gene. Worth noting for this clone: A read error may produce the germline difference seen at one junction end.

The clonotype originates from a man aged 45-65 years with acute or convalescent COVID-19. Sample: peripheral blood. The chain is built from TRBV18 and TRBJ1-6, with unresolved D. CDR3 bases: TGTGCCAGCTCACCCGTCCCTACGGGAGTTTTT. Translated: CASSPVPTGVF.